These 31 T cell receptor beta chains were all obtained from the same sample, sequenced in a study of cytomegalovirus exposure and HLA in healthy donors (dated by TCRdb to the late 2010s). The protocol used for the library was the immunoSEQ multiplex PCR assay. The multiplex PCR relied on a mix of 60 forward primers for TCR Vbeta segments and 13 reverse primers for TCR Jbeta segments. As stored in TCRdb, this immuneACCESS dataset retains in-frame rearrangements with V and J assigned. A fraction of the clones does not appear; measured against another copy, unresolved V genes explain less than half of the discrepancy, and the remainder lacks a known reason. The sample has some 140,000 clones on record, 72% of them singletons. Around 4.2% of the sample is in the top ten clones. Sequenced: PBMCs. These receptors originate from a man in his fifties in good health and CMV-seropositive.

This clone turned up a few times. J is TRBJ2-1 and V is TRBV10-3, with TRBD1 identical over 10 bases. V was pared by 10 bases and J by 9 bases, with 12 bases of the junction left unmatched. CDR1 ENHRY and CDR2 SYGVKD come from the germline V gene. The CDR3 is made up of 14 amino acids. Here the CDR3 reads CATKAGDRGSEQFF. The CDR3 nucleotides are TGTGCCACCAAGGCCGGGGACAGGGGATCTGAGCAGTTCTTC.

This sequence joins TRBV11-2 and TRBJ2-7; 9 bases line up with TRBD1. The CDR3 loop spans 15 amino acids. Unmatched junction bases numbered 9, after V lost 5 bases and J lost 4 bases. Looked up from germline, CDR1 is SGHAT and CDR2 is FQNNGV. The CDR3 nucleotides read TGTGCCAGCAGCCCGCCCGGGACAGGGAGTTACGAGCAGTACTTC. The encoded protein is CASSPPGTGSYEQYF. Drawing the rest from reference TRBV11-2 and TRBJ2-7, the complete variable domain is EAGVAQSPRYKIIEKRQSVAFWCNPISGHATLYWYQQILGQGPKLLIQFQNNGVVDDSQLPKDRFSAERLKGVDSTLKIQPAKLEDSAVYLCASSPPGTGSYEQYFGPGTRLTVT.

This chain links TRBV11-2 with TRBJ2-2; TRBD1 matches 8 bases. The CDR3 sequence is 16 residues long. J was trimmed by 3 bases and V by 3 bases; bases with no gene match: 6. CDR1 is SGHAT, CDR2 FQNNGV, per germline. In DNA, the CDR3 is TGTGCCAGCAGCTTTTACGGGACAGGAGACACCGGGGAGCTGTTTTTT. It yields the protein CASSFYGTGDTGELFF.

The chain joins TRBV5-5 to TRBJ2-7, with 10 bases fitting TRBD1. The ends lost 4 bases at V and 6 bases at J; junction bases unmatched: 4. CDR1 is SGHKS and CDR2 is YYEKEE in the germline V gene (reference sequence). The CDR3 has 13 residues. This CDR3 reads CASSGGQGREQYF. CDR3 in DNA: TGTGCCAGCAGCGGGGGACAGGGGCGCGAGCAGTACTTC.

This sequence joins TRBV6-5 and TRBJ2-7; 8 nucleotides match TRBD1. The germline V gene has CDR1 MNHEY and CDR2 SVGAGI. After removal of 1 base from V and 0 bases from J, the junction contained 2 bases not matched to a gene. This CDR3 has 15 amino acids. The DNA of the CDR3 is TGTGCCAGCAGTTACTGGGACAGGAGCTCCTACGAGCAGTACTTC. This sequence encodes CASSYWDRSSYEQYF.

The chain links TRBV6-1 to TRBJ2-3; D perhaps matches TRBD2 (5 bases). Germline CDR1 and CDR2: MNHNS and SASEGT. Trimming shortened V by 10 bases and J by 10 bases, and 15 bases separated the two germline ends. This CDR3 spans 11 amino acids. The CDR3, as DNA: TGTGCCACCGGGGTGGAGCTCCCGCAGTATTTT. Translation: CATGVELPQYF.

This clone was seen a handful of times. The genes are TRBV5-4 and TRBJ2-7, with D possibly matching TRBD2 (8 bases). With 2 bases removed from V and 6 bases from J, the gap between germline ends came to 21 bases. This CDR3 comprises 16 residues. In germline, CDR1 is SGHNT, CDR2 YYREEE (reference sequence). CDR3 DNA sequence: TGTGCCAGCAGCTTCGGCGGGGGGCAGGGGGGTCTCGAGCAGTACTTC. This encodes CASSFGGGQGGLEQYF.

This clone was found a few times. V is TRBV10-1 and J is TRBJ2-7; the D gene is possibly TRBD2 (5 bases). V lost 1 base and J 2 bases, leaving 12 bases between the germline ends. CDR3 length: 15 amino acids. Germline V CDR1 and CDR2: WNHNN, SYGVQD (reference sequence). DNA of the CDR3: TGCGCCAGCAGTGAGTACGGAGGTACAACCTACGAGCAGTACTTC. It yields the protein CASSEYGGTTYEQYF.

The CDR3 sequence: CASSYERGVVKTQYF. The CDR3 coding sequence is TGTGCCAGCAGTTACGAGCGGGGGGTAGTCAAGACCCAGTACTTC. The chain is built from TRBV6-6 and TRBJ2-5; TRBD2 agrees at 9 bases. The CDR3 contains 15 residues. With V trimmed by 2 bases and J by 6 bases, 7 bases remained unmatched. Germline V CDR1 and CDR2: MNHNY, SVGAGI (reference sequence).

The genes are TRBV19 and TRBJ1-1, with 12 bases that match TRBD1. The V and J ends lost 8 bases and 0 bases, in that order; junction bases with no gene match: 7. Per germline, CDR1 LNHDA and CDR2 SQIVND (reference sequence). CDR3 size: 16 residues. The DNA for the CDR3 is TGTGCCAGTCCGTCGGGACAGGGGGCGGTGAACACTGAAGCTTTCTTT. Its protein is CASPSGQGAVNTEAFF.

The chain is built from TRBV9 and TRBJ2-3, with TRBD1 matching 8 bases. The J segment lost 8 bases and the V segment lost 4 bases, leaving 3 bases of the junction unmatched. The CDR3 spans 12 residues. In germline, CDR1 is SGDLS, CDR2 YYNGEE. CDR3 loop: CASSQGAATQYF. The CDR3 coding sequence is TGTGCCAGCAGCCAGGGGGCGGCTACGCAGTATTTT. Combining the CDR3 with reference TRBV9 and TRBJ2-3 gives the whole variable domain DSGVTQTPKHLITATGQRVTLRCSPRSGDLSVYWYQQSLDQGLQFLIQYYNGEERAKGNILERFSAQQFPDLHSELNLSSLELGDSALYFCASSQGAATQYFGPGTRLTVL.

This clone was detected only once. This chain uses TRBV11-3 with TRBJ2-1; 7 bases line up with TRBD1. V was clipped by 5 bases and J by 10 bases; unmatched bases: 5. Germline-derived CDR1 and CDR2 are SGHNT and YENEEA. This CDR3 has 12 residues. DNA for the CDR3: TGTGCCAGCAGCCCGACAGGGCACGAGCAGTTCTTC. This codes for CASSPTGHEQFF.

The chain recombines TRBV7-6 with TRBJ2-2; 7 positions match TRBD1. Germline V CDR1 and CDR2: SGHVS, FNYEAQ. V gave up 5 bases and J gave up 6 bases; unmatched junction bases: 12. CDR3 size: 16 residues. For the CDR3, the DNA is TGTGCCAGCAGCCCCAGTAGCAGGGGGATATCCGGGGAGCTGTTTTTT. Protein sequence: CASSPSSRGISGELFF.

This CDR3 reads CASSSDRSSYEQYF. The CDR3 DNA sequence: TGTGCCAGCAGCTCGGACAGGAGCTCCTACGAGCAGTACTTC. This sequence joins TRBV7-9 and TRBJ2-7; TRBD1 matches at 7 bases. Trimming removed 4 bases from V and 0 bases from J; junction bases left unmatched: 3. CDR3 length equals 14 residues. CDR1 SEHNR and CDR2 FQNEAQ come from the germline V gene (reference sequence).

J is TRBJ1-5 and V is TRBV6-1, with D perhaps TRBD1 (5 bases). The CDR3 sequence is 12 residues long. Germline lookup yields CDR1 MNHNS and CDR2 SASEGT. V was cut by 10 bases and J by 3 bases, with 10 bases left in between. CDR3 in amino acids: CATQGPNQPQHF. CDR3 bases: TGTGCCACCCAGGGTCCCAATCAGCCCCAGCATTTT.

V gene TRBV6-6 combines with J gene TRBJ1-2; 9 bases line up with TRBD1. CDR1 MNHNY and CDR2 SVGAGI come from the germline V gene (reference sequence). J lost 7 bases, V lost 6 bases, and 9 bases had no gene match. The CDR3 contains 14 residues. The DNA of the CDR3 is TGTGCCAGCAGGGGGACAGGGTCTGGCGGTGGCTACACCTTC. Translated, it gives CASRGTGSGGGYTF.

The rearrangement joins TRBV10-3 to TRBJ2-5; 12 nucleotides align to TRBD1. Matching the DNA end better, TRBJ2-7 makes the J call doubtful. The CDR3 has 14 residues. Per germline, CDR1 ENHRY and CDR2 SYGVKD. CDR3 residues: CATRKGQGASEQYF. CDR3 nucleotides: TGTGCCACCCGGAAGGGACAGGGGGCCTCCGAGCAGTACTTC.

The genes are TRBV7-3 and TRBJ2-2, with 7 bases matching TRBD1. V lost 5 bases, J lost 6 bases, and 6 bases stayed unmatched. The CDR3 has 14 residues. CDR1 and CDR2 from the germline V gene are SGHTA and FQGTGA. The CDR3: CASSPTGSPGELFF. In DNA, the CDR3 is TGTGCCAGCAGCCCGACAGGGAGCCCCGGGGAGCTGTTTTTT. The whole variable domain, filled in from reference TRBV7-3 and TRBJ2-2, reads GAGVSQTPSNKVTEKGKYVELRCDPISGHTALYWYRQSLGQGPEFLIYFQGTGAADDSGLPNDRFFAVRPEGSVSTLKIQRTERGDSAVYLCASSPTGSPGELFFGEGSRLTVL.

J is TRBJ2-1 and V is TRBV7-9; unclear D gene. Germline V gene data show CDR1 as SEHNR and CDR2 as FQNEAQ (reference sequence). This CDR3 is built from 15 residues. Trimming cost V 3 bases and J 3 bases, with 12 bases left between them. CDR3 sequence reads: CASSLSRSVYNEQFF. CDR3 in DNA: TGTGCCAGCAGCTTGTCGAGATCGGTCTACAATGAGCAGTTCTTC. The full variable domain, in which reference TRBV7-9 and TRBJ2-1 provide the parts outside the CDR3, is DTGVSQNPRHKITKRGQNVTFRCDPISEHNRLYWYRQTLGQGPEFLTYFQNEAQLEKSRLLSDRFSAERPKGSFSTLEIQRTEQGDSAMYLCASSLSRSVYNEQFFGPGTRLTVL.

V usage is TRBV6-1 and J usage is TRBJ1-2; D is possibly TRBD1 (6 bases). Germline CDR1 is MNHNS and CDR2 is SASEGT. Trimming shortened V by 5 bases and J by 2 bases, and 9 bases separated the two germline ends. CDR3 length: 13 amino acids. CDR3 sequence reads: CASSLGTNYGYTF. In DNA, the CDR3 is TGTGCCAGCAGTTTAGGGACAAACTATGGCTACACCTTC.

This chain uses TRBV10-3 with TRBJ2-3, with 8 bases lining up with TRBD1. The germline CDR1 and CDR2 sequences are ENHRY and SYGVKD. With V trimmed by 6 bases and J by 3 bases, 14 bases remained unmatched. The CDR3 has 17 amino acids. CDR3 DNA: TGTGCCATCAGGGCGGACTCCGGGACAGGTCGGACAGATACGCAGTATTTT. As protein: CAIRADSGTGRTDTQYF.

The genes are TRBV9 and TRBJ2-3; 10 positions match TRBD1. Germline values: CDR1 SGDLS, CDR2 YYNGEE. The CDR3 has 16 residues. The trim removed 4 bases at V and 2 bases at J, leaving 7 bases unmatched. The CDR3 DNA reads TGTGCCAGCAGCTTATCCGGGACAGGGGTCACAGATACGCAGTATTTT. Translation: CASSLSGTGVTDTQYF. Looking up the rest from reference TRBV9 and TRBJ2-3 gives the full variable domain: DSGVTQTPKHLITATGQRVTLRCSPRSGDLSVYWYQQSLDQGLQFLIQYYNGEERAKGNILERFSAQQFPDLHSELNLSSLELGDSALYFCASSLSGTGVTDTQYFGPGTRLTVL.

This chain links TRBV7-9 with TRBJ1-1; maybe TRBD1 (6 bases). From germline, CDR1 is SEHNR and CDR2 FQNEAQ (reference sequence). The CDR3 extends over 14 amino acids. CDR3: CASAGGFPNTEAFF. Written as DNA, the CDR3 is TGTGCTTCGGCGGGGGGCTTCCCGAACACTGAAGCTTTCTTT.

The V and J genes are TRBV19 and TRBJ2-3; TRBD2 is a possible D gene (5 bases). This CDR3 contains 14 residues. Germline-derived CDR1 and CDR2 are LNHDA and SQIVND (reference sequence). V gave up 3 bases and J gave up 4 bases, with 11 bases separating them. CDR3 nucleotides: TGTGCCAGTAGTATCGGTGGGAGTGCAGATACGCAGTATTTT. Encoded protein: CASSIGGSADTQYF. The complete variable domain, with remaining parts taken from reference TRBV19 and TRBJ2-3, reads DGGITQSPKYLFRKEGQNVTLSCEQNLNHDAMYWYRQDPGQGLRLIYYSQIVNDFQKGDIAEGYSVSREKKESFPLTVTSAQKNPTAFYLCASSIGGSADTQYFGPGTRLTVL.

This chain connects TRBV9 to TRBJ1-3; TRBD1 matches at 12 bases. Germline CDR1 SGDLS, CDR2 YYNGEE. The CDR3 runs to 16 residues. V lost 3 bases, J lost 4 bases, and 5 bases stayed unmatched. The CDR3: CASSATGQGAGNTIYF. In nucleotides, the CDR3 is TGTGCCAGCAGCGCTACGGGACAGGGGGCCGGAAACACCATATATTTT.

This clone was observed a few times. The CDR3 protein is CASRLRGAGGVETQYF. CDR3 nucleotide sequence: TGCGCCAGCAGGCTGCGGGGGGCGGGCGGCGTAGAGACCCAGTACTTC. V is TRBV5-1 and J is TRBJ2-5, with 8 bases lining up with TRBD2. The CDR3 runs 16 residues. J gave up 4 bases and V 5 bases, and 13 bases lay outside the gene matches. Germline V CDR1 and CDR2: SGHRS, YFSETQ.

The J gene is TRBJ1-5, the V gene TRBV18; D not certain. With 2 bases removed from V and 2 bases from J, the gap between germline ends came to 4 bases. Germline values: CDR1 KGHSH, CDR2 LQKENI. The CDR3 has 13 amino acids. The CDR3, as DNA: TGTGCCAGCTCACCAGAGGGCAATCAGCCCCAGCATTTT. Its translation is CASSPEGNQPQHF. The entire variable domain, with the rest obtained from reference TRBV18 and TRBJ1-5, is as follows: NAGVMQNPRHLVRRRGQEARLRCSPMKGHSHVYWYRQLPEEGLKFMVYLQKENIIDESGMPKERFSAEFPKEGPSILRIQQVVRGDSAAYFCASSPEGNQPQHFGDGTRLSIL.

J is TRBJ2-1 and V is TRBV29-1, with D tentatively TRBD2 (5 bases). CDR1 and CDR2 (germline): SQVTM, ANQGSEA. V was shortened by 6 bases and J by 3 bases, with 12 bases between the two germline ends. CDR3 length: 13 amino acids. CDR3 protein: CSVPPSGYNEQFF. For the CDR3, the DNA is TGCAGCGTACCCCCCAGCGGCTACAATGAGCAGTTCTTC.

This clone was observed once. The CDR3 region has the DNA TGTGCCAGCAGCCCGTGGGGAGGGGCAACAGATACGCAGTATTTT. This gives the protein CASSPWGGATDTQYF. The J gene is TRBJ2-3, the V gene TRBV7-2; 7 bases are shared with TRBD2. This CDR3 has 15 amino acids. Unmatched junction bases numbered 8, after V lost 5 bases and J lost 3 bases. CDR1 SGHTA and CDR2 FQGNSA come from the germline V gene.

The chain has TRBV7-2 and TRBJ1-1, with 9 bases fitting TRBD1. CDR1 SGHTA and CDR2 FQGNSA come from the germline V gene. The CDR3 extends over 13 amino acids. V was pared by 5 bases and J by 11 bases, with 9 bases of the junction left unmatched. The CDR3 region is CASSAGQGRDAFF. CDR3 nucleotides: TGTGCCAGCAGCGCCGGACAGGGGAGGGATGCTTTCTTT.

The rearrangement uses TRBV19 and TRBJ2-5; 11 bases line up with TRBD2. Per the germline V gene, CDR1 is LNHDA and CDR2 is SQIVND (reference sequence). This CDR3 is built from 16 residues. V gave up 1 base and J gave up 5 bases; unmatched junction bases: 6. CDR3: CASSIGSGGVRETQYF. CDR3 DNA: TGTGCCAGTAGTATAGGTAGCGGGGGGGTCCGGGAGACCCAGTACTTC.